This entry features one TCR beta chain sequence. The antigen is undetermined. The time point here: week 47, end of study. The investigators gave 300 ug of mutant IDH1 20-mer peptide in each vaccine dose, together with topical imiquimod. This specimen belongs to a study of a mutant IDH1 vaccine in newly diagnosed glioma. Overall study: Before enrollment, patients got radiotherapy alone, temozolomide alone, or mostly the combination.

Study-level findings and limits: Pseudoprogression showed no apparent link to changes in top peripheral T cell clonotypes. The vaccine induced immune responses, and these occurred in about 95% of patients.

This table comes from immunoSEQ multiplex PCR, and its TCRdb copy is limited to in-frame clones, with some not included. The repertoire holds tens of thousands of clones, with roughly 83% as singletons. Germline-derived CDR1 and CDR2 are SGHVS and FQNEAQ. V was trimmed by 5 bases and J by 2 bases, leaving 19 bases between them. This CDR3 is built from 16 residues. This receptor was identified in a woman aged 25-40 years with glioma. Some clones in this sample may be carry-over from other donors' samples. Sample: PBMCs, taken from a glioma patient whose treatment included an IDH1 peptide vaccine. The rearrangement uses TRBV7-8 and TRBJ2-7; weak D call: TRBD1 (6 bases). CDR3 region: CASSPGVTGPTYEQYF. The CDR3 DNA reads TGTGCCAGCAGCCCAGGGGTGACAGGCCCTACCTACGAGCAGTACTTC.